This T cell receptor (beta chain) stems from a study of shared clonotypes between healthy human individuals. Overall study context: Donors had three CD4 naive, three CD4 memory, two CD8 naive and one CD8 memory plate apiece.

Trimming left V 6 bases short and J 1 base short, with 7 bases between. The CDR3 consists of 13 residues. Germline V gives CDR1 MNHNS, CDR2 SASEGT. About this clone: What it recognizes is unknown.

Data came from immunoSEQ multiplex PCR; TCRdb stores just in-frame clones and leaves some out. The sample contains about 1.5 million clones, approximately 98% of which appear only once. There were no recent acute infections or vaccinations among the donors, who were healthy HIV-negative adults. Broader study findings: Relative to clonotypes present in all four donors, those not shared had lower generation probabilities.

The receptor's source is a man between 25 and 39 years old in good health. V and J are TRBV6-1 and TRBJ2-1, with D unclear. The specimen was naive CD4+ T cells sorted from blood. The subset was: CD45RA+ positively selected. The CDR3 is CASRAKSYNEQFF. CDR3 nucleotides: TGTGCCAGCAGGGCTAAGTCCTACAATGAGCAGTTCTTC.